This T cell receptor beta chain was recovered during a study of T cells in tumors after PD-1 blockade. Study-wide background: Some patients also took daily vismodegib 150 mg during anti-PD-1 treatment.

A single count supports this clone. CDR1 and CDR2 from the germline V gene are MNHEY and SVGAGI. The CDR3 runs 13 residues. V shed 8 bases, J shed 9 bases, and the junction held 5 bases outside the gene matches. Measured with immunoSEQ multiplex PCR; TCRdb has only the in-frame clones, and not every one. The sample includes 45,000 to 60,000 clones, more than 65% of them seen just once. This chain connects TRBV6-5 to TRBJ1-6, with 9 bases lining up with TRBD1. The sequence was collected from a human donor with advanced basal cell or squamous cell carcinoma (not recorded which). This material consisted of PBMCs, taken before anti-PD-1 therapy. The CDR3: CASGGQGSSPLHF. The CDR3 region has the DNA TGTGCCAGCGGGGGACAGGGAAGTTCACCCCTCCACTTT.